This TCR beta chain originates from a study of cytomegalovirus exposure and HLA in healthy donors. On this clone itself: Antigen unknown.

Primers included in the PCR were 60 Vbeta and 13 Jbeta primers. Using immunoSEQ multiplex PCR, the repertoire was profiled, and TCRdb retains in-frame clones only, with some absent. The sample lists 90,000 to 120,000 clones; more than 65% were seen once. Per the germline V gene, CDR1 is LGHNA and CDR2 is YSLEER. The CDR3 has 17 residues. V lost 3 bases and J 1 base, leaving 15 bases between the germline ends. Regarding the study as a whole: Analysis performed later showed TCR beta chains linked to HLA being more clonally expanded than equally common others. The study flagged some 180 TCR beta chains as cytomegalovirus-associated.

This chain connects TRBV4-3 to TRBJ2-2; D perhaps matches TRBD2 (5 bases). The sequencing sample was made of PBMCs. The source of this sequence is a young woman in good health and CMV-seronegative. CDR3 sequence reads: CASSQEAEELNTGELFF. CDR3 coding DNA: TGCGCCAGCAGCCAGGAAGCGGAGGAGCTGAACACCGGGGAGCTGTTTTTT.